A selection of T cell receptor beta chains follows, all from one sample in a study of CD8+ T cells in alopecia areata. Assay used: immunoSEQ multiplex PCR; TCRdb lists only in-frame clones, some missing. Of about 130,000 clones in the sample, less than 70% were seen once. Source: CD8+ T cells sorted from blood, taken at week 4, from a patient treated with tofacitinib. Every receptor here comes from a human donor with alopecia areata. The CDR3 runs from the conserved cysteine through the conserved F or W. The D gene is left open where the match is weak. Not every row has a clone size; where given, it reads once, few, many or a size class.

cdr3_nt: TGTGCCAGCAGTCCCGCGACAGGGTTCTTCCAAGAGACCCAGTACTTC; cdr3_aa: CASSPATGFFQETQYF; d_call: TRBD1; v_call: TRBV27; clone_size: NA; j_call: TRBJ2-5
cdr3_nt: TGTGCCAGTAGCACCCTCCAGGTGAACACTGAAGCTTTCTTT; cdr3_aa: CASSTLQVNTEAFF; d_call: NA; v_call: TRBV19; clone_size: once; j_call: TRBJ1-1
cdr3_nt: TGTGCCAGCAGCGTGGACGGAACCTACGAGCAGTACTTC; cdr3_aa: CASSVDGTYEQYF; d_call: NA; v_call: TRBV2; clone_size: NA; j_call: TRBJ2-7
cdr3_nt: TGTGCCAGTAGGGGGGGAATTTATAGCAATCAGCCCCAGCATTTT; cdr3_aa: CASRGGIYSNQPQHF; d_call: NA; v_call: TRBV19; clone_size: NA; j_call: TRBJ1-5
cdr3_nt: TGTGCCAGCAGCTTAGCCGGGACAGGGGCCCCCTTGGATGAGCAGTTCTTC; cdr3_aa: CASSLAGTGAPLDEQFF; d_call: TRBD1; v_call: TRBV11-2; clone_size: NA; j_call: TRBJ2-1
cdr3_nt: TGCAGCGTTGAACGGGGGCTTGGGTCCTACGAGCAGTACTTC; cdr3_aa: CSVERGLGSYEQYF; d_call: NA; v_call: TRBV29-1; clone_size: once; j_call: TRBJ2-7
cdr3_nt: TGTGCCACCAGCAGGGAAATCGACCGGATTGAAGCTTTCTTT; cdr3_aa: CATSREIDRIEAFF; d_call: NA; v_call: TRBV15; clone_size: once; j_call: TRBJ1-1
cdr3_nt: TGTGCCAGCAGCCACCAACTAGCGGAACAAGAGACCCAGTACTTC; cdr3_aa: CASSHQLAEQETQYF; d_call: TRBD2; v_call: TRBV7-9; clone_size: few; j_call: TRBJ2-5
cdr3_nt: TGCAGCGTTGAGTGGCAGGGAGAGATTAACTATGGCTACACCTTC; cdr3_aa: CSVEWQGEINYGYTF; d_call: NA; v_call: TRBV29-1; clone_size: NA; j_call: TRBJ1-2
cdr3_nt: TGTGCCAGCAGTTACTCCGATGGGTTAGCTTTCTTT; cdr3_aa: CASSYSDGLAFF; d_call: NA; v_call: TRBV6-5; clone_size: NA; j_call: TRBJ1-1
cdr3_nt: TGTGCCAGCAGCCGGATTTCCTACGAGCAGTACTTC; cdr3_aa: CASSRISYEQYF; d_call: NA; v_call: TRBV14; clone_size: few; j_call: TRBJ2-7
cdr3_nt: TGTGCCAGCGAAGGGGCTTCCTCCTACGAGCAGTACTTC; cdr3_aa: CASEGASSYEQYF; d_call: NA; v_call: TRBV2; clone_size: NA; j_call: TRBJ2-7
cdr3_nt: TGTGCCAGCAGCCTCTCCGGTTCCAACGTCCTGACTTTC; cdr3_aa: CASSLSGSNVLTF; d_call: NA; v_call: TRBV7-9; clone_size: few; j_call: TRBJ2-6
cdr3_nt: TGCGCCAGCAGACGACTGGTGACAGGCAACTATGGCTACACCTTC; cdr3_aa: CASRRLVTGNYGYTF; d_call: NA; v_call: TRBV4-1; clone_size: few; j_call: TRBJ1-2
cdr3_nt: TGTGCCAGCAGCTTGATCGGGGGAAATGAGCAGTTCTTC; cdr3_aa: CASSLIGGNEQFF; d_call: NA; v_call: TRBV13; clone_size: NA; j_call: TRBJ2-1
cdr3_nt: TGTGCCAGCAGCCAAGGGACGGACTATGGCTACACCTTC; cdr3_aa: CASSQGTDYGYTF; d_call: NA; v_call: TRBV5-4; clone_size: NA; j_call: TRBJ1-2
cdr3_nt: TGTGCCTCCGGAGACCGTGGTGGAAACACTGAAGCTTTCTTT; cdr3_aa: CASGDRGGNTEAFF; d_call: NA; v_call: TRBV2; clone_size: NA; j_call: TRBJ1-1
cdr3_nt: TGTGCCAGCAGCTTAACAGGGGGCGTAAACACCATATATTTT; cdr3_aa: CASSLTGGVNTIYF; d_call: TRBD1; v_call: TRBV5-6; clone_size: NA; j_call: TRBJ1-3
cdr3_nt: TGTGCCAGCAGCTTGGTTGGAAACGAGCAGTACTTC; cdr3_aa: CASSLVGNEQYF; d_call: NA; v_call: TRBV11-2; clone_size: many; j_call: TRBJ2-7
cdr3_nt: TGTGCCAGCGCCTTCGGTCGGTCCTACGAGCAGTACTTC; cdr3_aa: CASAFGRSYEQYF; d_call: NA; v_call: TRBV27; clone_size: few; j_call: TRBJ2-7
cdr3_nt: TGTGCCAGCAGCCAAGGGCTAGCGGGGGGGCAAGGGTACGAGCAGTACTTC; cdr3_aa: CASSQGLAGGQGYEQYF; d_call: TRBD2; v_call: TRBV4-2; clone_size: NA; j_call: TRBJ2-7
cdr3_nt: TGTGCCAGCAGCCAAGATGACGCACCAGGCCTGAACACTGAAGCTTTCTTT; cdr3_aa: CASSQDDAPGLNTEAFF; d_call: NA; v_call: TRBV4-2; clone_size: NA; j_call: TRBJ1-1
cdr3_nt: TGTGCCAGCAGCGCCCGGGACAGGGCCTACAATGAGCAGTTCTTC; cdr3_aa: CASSARDRAYNEQFF; d_call: TRBD1; v_call: TRBV5-4; clone_size: NA; j_call: TRBJ2-1
cdr3_nt: TGCAGCGTAGTGACTAGCGGGGGGCGAGGCACAGATACGCAGTATTTT; cdr3_aa: CSVVTSGGRGTDTQYF; d_call: TRBD2; v_call: TRBV29-1; clone_size: few; j_call: TRBJ2-3
cdr3_nt: TGTGCCAGCAGCGTATGGTTGGGCGAGACCCAGTACTTC; cdr3_aa: CASSVWLGETQYF; d_call: NA; v_call: TRBV9; clone_size: few; j_call: TRBJ2-5
cdr3_nt: TGCGCCAGCAGCCAAGATGGGCTAGGGGGAACTAACTATGGCTACACCTTC; cdr3_aa: CASSQDGLGGTNYGYTF; d_call: NA; v_call: TRBV4-3; clone_size: NA; j_call: TRBJ1-2
cdr3_nt: TGTGCCAGCAGTTTATCTCCCGGGACAGGGCTTTACAATGAGCAGTTCTTC; cdr3_aa: CASSLSPGTGLYNEQFF; d_call: TRBD1; v_call: TRBV27; clone_size: NA; j_call: TRBJ2-1
cdr3_nt: TGTGCCTGGAGTCCCAGGGAGAACACTGAAGCTTTCTTT; cdr3_aa: CAWSPRENTEAFF; d_call: NA; v_call: TRBV30; clone_size: NA; j_call: TRBJ1-1
cdr3_nt: TGTGCCAGCAGCGTAGAGGGTCATGGCTACACCTTC; cdr3_aa: CASSVEGHGYTF; d_call: NA; v_call: TRBV7-9; clone_size: NA; j_call: TRBJ1-2
cdr3_nt: TGTGCCAGTAGTATATCTCCTGGACAGCCGAACACTGAAGCTTTCTTT; cdr3_aa: CASSISPGQPNTEAFF; d_call: NA; v_call: TRBV19; clone_size: NA; j_call: TRBJ1-1
cdr3_nt: TGTGCCAGCAGCTTAGGAGATGGACTCAGTTCACCCCTCCACTTT; cdr3_aa: CASSLGDGLSSPLHF; d_call: NA; v_call: TRBV7-2; clone_size: NA; j_call: TRBJ1-6
cdr3_nt: TGCAGCGGTACGGGGGTAGCCGCCGGTGAGACCCAGTACTTC; cdr3_aa: CSGTGVAAGETQYF; d_call: NA; v_call: TRBV29-1; clone_size: NA; j_call: TRBJ2-5
cdr3_nt: TGCGCCAGCAGCCAAGAAACTTCGTTGAACACTGAAGCTTTCTTT; cdr3_aa: CASSQETSLNTEAFF; d_call: NA; v_call: TRBV4-3; clone_size: NA; j_call: TRBJ1-1
cdr3_nt: TGTGCCAGCAGCTTAGGCGGCACCCCCTACAATGAGCAGTTCTTC; cdr3_aa: CASSLGGTPYNEQFF; d_call: NA; v_call: TRBV11-1; clone_size: NA; j_call: TRBJ2-1
cdr3_nt: TGTGCCAGCAGCCATATCAGGGCCGAGCAGTACTTC; cdr3_aa: CASSHIRAEQYF; d_call: NA; v_call: TRBV27; clone_size: once; j_call: TRBJ2-7
cdr3_nt: TGTGCCAGCAGACTCCTAGCGGGGGGGCAAGATACGCAGTATTTT; cdr3_aa: CASRLLAGGQDTQYF; d_call: TRBD2; v_call: TRBV6-1; clone_size: NA; j_call: TRBJ2-3
cdr3_nt: TGTGCCAGCAGTTTACAACGACTCCTCAACTCTGGGGCCAACGTCCTGACTTTC; cdr3_aa: CASSLQRLLNSGANVLTF; d_call: NA; v_call: TRBV27; clone_size: NA; j_call: TRBJ2-6
cdr3_nt: TGCAGCGTTACCAGGGATAATGAAAAACTGTTTTTT; cdr3_aa: CSVTRDNEKLFF; d_call: NA; v_call: TRBV29-1; clone_size: NA; j_call: TRBJ1-4
cdr3_nt: TGTGCCAGCAGCTCCCCGGACAGATCCTCCTACGAGCAGTACTTC; cdr3_aa: CASSSPDRSSYEQYF; d_call: NA; v_call: TRBV11-2; clone_size: NA; j_call: TRBJ2-7
cdr3_nt: TGTGCCAGCAACCCGACAGGATGGGACTATGGCTACACCTTC; cdr3_aa: CASNPTGWDYGYTF; d_call: NA; v_call: TRBV5-5; clone_size: NA; j_call: TRBJ1-2
cdr3_nt: TGTGCCATCAGTTACAACCCTTGGGGAGAGACGGCTTCACCCCTCCACTTT; cdr3_aa: CAISYNPWGETASPLHF; d_call: NA; v_call: TRBV10-3; clone_size: few; j_call: TRBJ1-6
cdr3_nt: TGCAGCGTTGAGGAACAGAAACAAGAGACCCAGTACTTC; cdr3_aa: CSVEEQKQETQYF; d_call: NA; v_call: TRBV29-1; clone_size: NA; j_call: TRBJ2-5
cdr3_nt: TGCGCCAGCAGCTTAGAGGGGCGGAACACCGGGGAGCTGTTTTTT; cdr3_aa: CASSLEGRNTGELFF; d_call: NA; v_call: TRBV5-1; clone_size: NA; j_call: TRBJ2-2
cdr3_nt: TGCAGCGTTGAAAACCGGGACACGACAGATACGCAGTATTTT; cdr3_aa: CSVENRDTTDTQYF; d_call: NA; v_call: TRBV29-1; clone_size: NA; j_call: TRBJ2-3
cdr3_nt: TGCAGCGTTTACTACAATGAGCAGTTCTTC; cdr3_aa: CSVYYNEQFF; d_call: NA; v_call: TRBV29-1; clone_size: NA; j_call: TRBJ2-1
cdr3_nt: TGTGCTAGCAGTCAGGCAGGACTCATCGGAGAGACCCAGTACTTC; cdr3_aa: CASSQAGLIGETQYF; d_call: NA; v_call: TRBV7-7; clone_size: NA; j_call: TRBJ2-5
cdr3_nt: TGCAGCGTTTTAGGGACAGGGGATGCCTACGAGCAGTACTTC; cdr3_aa: CSVLGTGDAYEQYF; d_call: TRBD1; v_call: TRBV29-1; clone_size: few; j_call: TRBJ2-7
cdr3_nt: TGTGCCAGCAGTGAAAAGTGGGGCCCCACAGATACGCAGTATTTT; cdr3_aa: CASSEKWGPTDTQYF; d_call: NA; v_call: TRBV2; clone_size: once; j_call: TRBJ2-3
cdr3_nt: TGTGCCACCAGATCCAGAACTAATGAAAAACTGTTTTTT; cdr3_aa: CATRSRTNEKLFF; d_call: NA; v_call: TRBV15; clone_size: few; j_call: TRBJ1-4